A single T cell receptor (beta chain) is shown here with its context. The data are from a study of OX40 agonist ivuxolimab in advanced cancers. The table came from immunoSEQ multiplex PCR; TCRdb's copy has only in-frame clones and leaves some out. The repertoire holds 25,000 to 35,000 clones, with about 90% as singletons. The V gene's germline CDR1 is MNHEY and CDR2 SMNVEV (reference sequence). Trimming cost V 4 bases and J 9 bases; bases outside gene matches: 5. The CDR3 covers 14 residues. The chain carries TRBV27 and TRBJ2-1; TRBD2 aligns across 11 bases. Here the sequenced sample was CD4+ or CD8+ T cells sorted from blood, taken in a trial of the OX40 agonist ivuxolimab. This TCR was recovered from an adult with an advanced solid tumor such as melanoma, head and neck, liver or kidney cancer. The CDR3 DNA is TGTGCCAGCAGTTCGGGACTAGCGGTCACTGAGCAGTTCTTC. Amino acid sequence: CASSSGLAVTEQFF.